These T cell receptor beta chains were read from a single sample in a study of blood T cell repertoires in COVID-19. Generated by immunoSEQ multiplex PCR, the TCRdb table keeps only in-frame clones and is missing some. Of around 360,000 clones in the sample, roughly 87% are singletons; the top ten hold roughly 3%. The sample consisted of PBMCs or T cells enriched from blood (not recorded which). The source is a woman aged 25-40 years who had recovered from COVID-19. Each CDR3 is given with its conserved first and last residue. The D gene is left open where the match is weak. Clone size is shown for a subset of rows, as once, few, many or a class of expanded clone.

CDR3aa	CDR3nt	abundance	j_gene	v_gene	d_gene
CASSPPEREQYF	TGTGCCAGCTCACCACCCGAGCGGGAGCAGTACTTC	NA	TRBJ2-7	TRBV18	NA
CSVGEGALENTEAFF	TGCAGCGTTGGCGAGGGGGCTTTGGAGAACACTGAAGCTTTCTTT	NA	TRBJ1-1	TRBV29-1	TRBD1
CATSRLGSGDRGGYTF	TGTGCCACCAGCCGCCTCGGGTCGGGAGACAGGGGTGGCTACACCTTC	NA	TRBJ1-2	TRBV15	TRBD1
CASSPSTATNEKLFF	TGTGCCAGCAGTCCCAGTACCGCAACTAATGAAAAACTGTTTTTT	NA	TRBJ1-4	TRBV6-5	NA
CASSLGGQGPYEQYF	TGTGCCAGCAGCTTAGGGGGACAGGGTCCCTACGAGCAGTACTTC	once	TRBJ2-7	TRBV7-9	TRBD1
CASSIGANTEAFF	TGTGCCAGTAGTATAGGGGCGAACACTGAAGCTTTCTTT	NA	TRBJ1-1	TRBV19	NA
CASSPDSYQPQHF	TGTGCCAGCAGCCCGGACAGTTATCAGCCCCAGCATTTT	NA	TRBJ1-5	TRBV11-2	NA
CAWSLGGNGYTF	TGTGCCTGGAGTCTCGGCGGCAATGGCTACACCTTC	NA	TRBJ1-2	TRBV30	NA
CASSILVTGGGQPQHF	TGTGCCAGTAGTATCCTTGTCACCGGGGGTGGTCAGCCCCAGCATTTT	once	TRBJ1-5	TRBV19	NA
CASSAYRGLNEQYF	TGTGCCAGCAGTGCATACAGGGGGCTCAACGAGCAGTACTTC	NA	TRBJ2-7	TRBV28	TRBD1
CASRPTRGELFF	TGTGCCAGCCGACCGACTCGCGGCGAGCTGTTTTTT	NA	TRBJ2-2	TRBV6-5	NA
CASSSQGDTEAFF	TGTGCCAGCAGCTCACAGGGGGACACTGAAGCTTTCTTT	NA	TRBJ1-1	TRBV7-9	TRBD1
CASSLEPGGNSPLHF	TGCGCCAGCAGCTTGGAACCGGGGGGCAATTCACCCCTCCACTTT	NA	TRBJ1-6	TRBV5-1	NA
CASSSRGQETQYF	TGTGCCAGCAGCTCCCGGGGCCAAGAGACCCAGTACTTC	NA	TRBJ2-5	TRBV7-2	NA
CAIKTSGVSYNEQFF	TGTGCCATCAAAACTAGCGGGGTCTCCTACAATGAGCAGTTCTTC	NA	TRBJ2-1	TRBV10-3	TRBD2
CASSDPTGGRYNEQFF	TGTGCCAGCAGTGACCCCACGGGGGGACGTTACAATGAGCAGTTCTTC	NA	TRBJ2-1	TRBV6-1	TRBD2
CASNSGGRASEQFF	TGTGCCAGCAACTCGGGCGGGAGGGCCAGTGAGCAGTTCTTC	NA	TRBJ2-1	TRBV6-5	TRBD2
CASSEWGGRAPNGYTF	TGCGCCAGCAGTGAGTGGGGGGGCAGGGCACCTAATGGCTACACCTTC	NA	TRBJ1-2	TRBV10-2	NA
CASSPRPSGREYEQYF	TGTGCCAGCAGTCCCCGGCCCAGCGGGAGGGAGTACGAGCAGTACTTC	NA	TRBJ2-7	TRBV28	TRBD2
CASSQVGDSQEVAFF	TGTGCCAGCAGCCAAGTGGGGGACTCCCAGGAAGTAGCTTTCTTT	NA	TRBJ1-1	TRBV4-2	NA
CASSPRTGSDEQYF	TGTGCCAGCTCACCGCGGACAGGGTCTGACGAGCAGTACTTC	NA	TRBJ2-7	TRBV18	TRBD1
CASSREAGAVYNEQFF	TGTGCCAGCAGCCGAGAGGCGGGAGCTGTTTACAATGAGCAGTTCTTC	NA	TRBJ2-1	TRBV4-2	TRBD2
CASSRVELLNTGELFF	TGTGCCAGCAGCCGTGTTGAGCTCTTGAACACCGGGGAGCTGTTTTTT	NA	TRBJ2-2	TRBV3-1/TRBV3-2	NA
CATAGGSDYGYTF	TGCGCCACCGCGGGGGGCAGTGACTATGGCTACACCTTC	NA	TRBJ1-2	TRBV5-1	NA
CATSRGPTRTNQPQHF	TGTGCCACCAGCAGAGGACCGACTCGCACCAATCAGCCCCAGCATTTT	NA	TRBJ1-5	TRBV15	NA
CASSWTGNEKLFF	TGTGCCAGCAGCTGGACAGGGAATGAAAAACTGTTTTTT	NA	TRBJ1-4	TRBV5-4	TRBD1
CASSPGQGYQPQHF	TGTGCCAGCAGTCCGGGACAGGGATATCAGCCCCAGCATTTT	NA	TRBJ1-5	TRBV28	TRBD1
CASSLGLAESTDTQYF	TGTGCCAGCAGCTTGGGACTAGCGGAGAGCACAGATACGCAGTATTTT	NA	TRBJ2-3	TRBV5-5	TRBD2
CSVANSQETQYF	TGCAGCGTTGCGAACAGCCAAGAGACCCAGTACTTC	NA	TRBJ2-5	TRBV29-1	NA
CASSSDQGRSEQFF	TGTGCCAGCAGCTCCGACCAGGGCCGAAGTGAGCAGTTCTTC	NA	TRBJ2-1	TRBV11-2	NA
CASSLGRQSGTGELFF	TGTGCCAGCAGCTTGGGAAGGCAAAGCGGCACCGGGGAGCTGTTTTTT	NA	TRBJ2-2	TRBV5-6	NA
CASSVTSVGETQYF	TGTGCCAGCAGCGTAACTAGCGTTGGAGAGACCCAGTACTTC	NA	TRBJ2-5	TRBV9	TRBD2